These 10 T cell receptor beta chains came from one sample sequenced in a study of blood T cell repertoires in COVID-19. This table comes from immunoSEQ multiplex PCR, and its TCRdb copy is limited to in-frame clones, with some not included. The sample lists some 99,000 clones, around 72% occurring once. The sequenced material came from peripheral blood. Every receptor here comes from a man between 65 and 80 years old with acute or convalescent COVID-19.

This chain connects TRBV6-2 or TRBV6-3 to TRBJ1-1; 9 bases agree with TRBD1. Germline values: CDR1 MNHEY, CDR2 SVGEGT. The CDR3 length is 14 residues. Trimming took 5 bases from V and 3 from J; bases not matched to a gene: 4. CDR3 coding DNA: TGTGCCAGCAGTACGCGGACAGGGGACACTGAAGCTTTCTTT. Its translation is CASSTRTGDTEAFF.

V usage is TRBV6-2 or TRBV6-3 and J usage is TRBJ2-1; D is unresolved. The CDR3 is made up of 13 amino acids. Germline CDR1 is MNHEY and CDR2 is SVGEGT. V gave up 6 bases and J gave up 4 bases, with 10 bases separating them. This chain's CDR3 is CASSLQEYNEQFF. CDR3 nucleotide sequence: TGTGCCAGCAGCCTACAAGAATACAATGAGCAGTTCTTC.

The J gene is TRBJ2-5, the V gene TRBV29-1; D might be TRBD1 (7 bases). The CDR3 consists of 18 residues. V lost 4 bases to trimming and J lost 5 bases, with 29 bases between them. Germline loops: CDR1 SQVTM, CDR2 ANQGSEA. This CDR3 reads CSVGGMLDRTPSVETQYF. CDR3 in DNA: TGCAGCGTTGGCGGGATGTTGGACAGGACCCCTTCGGTGGAGACCCAGTACTTC. Looking up the rest from reference TRBV29-1 and TRBJ2-5 gives the full variable domain: SAVISQKPSRDICQRGTSLTIQCQVDSQVTMMFWYRQQPGQSLTLIATANQGSEATYESGFVIDKFPISRPNLTFSTLTVSNMSPEDSSIYLCSVGGMLDRTPSVETQYFGPGTRLLVL.

The V and J genes are TRBV29-1 and TRBJ1-1; no firm D call. The CDR3 runs 12 residues. Trimming shortened V by 6 bases and J by 5 bases, and 13 bases separated the two germline ends. Per the germline V gene, CDR1 is SQVTM and CDR2 is ANQGSEA. This chain's CDR3 is CSVGGWRTEAFF. CDR3 nucleotides: TGCAGCGTGGGAGGGTGGAGGACTGAAGCTTTCTTT.

This clone was counted a few times. This chain joins TRBV25-1 and TRBJ1-2; no definite D call. The CDR3 is 12 amino acids. Trimming pared 5 bases from V and 8 bases from J, leaving 12 bases between. Germline V lookup: CDR1 MGHDK, CDR2 SYGVNS. The CDR3 reads CASSFTSMGYTF. The CDR3 DNA reads as TGTGCCAGCAGTTTTACATCAATGGGCTACACCTTC.

The gene calls are TRBV5-8 and TRBJ1-1, with 9 nucleotides matching TRBD1. Germline V CDR1 and CDR2: SGHTS, YDEGEE. V trimming: 0 bases; J trimming: 1 base; junction bases outside the gene matches: 1. CDR3 size: 15 residues. CDR3 in DNA: TGTGCCAGCAGCTTGGTGGGACAGGGGAACACTGAAGCTTTCTTT. Protein: CASSLVGQGNTEAFF.

This sequence joins TRBV4-2 and TRBJ2-3; 15 bases align to TRBD2. Germline V gene sequence: CDR1 LGHNA, CDR2 YNFKEQ. Losses at the gene ends were 0 bases for V and 8 bases for J; bases not matched to a gene: 6. The CDR3 is 17 amino acids. CDR3 protein: CASSQDAGLAGGGTQYF. The CDR3 coding sequence is TGTGCCAGCAGCCAAGACGCGGGACTAGCGGGAGGAGGTACGCAGTATTTT.

This sequence joins TRBV3-1 (or the pseudogene TRBV3-2) and TRBJ2-4, with TRBD1 matching over 7 bases. Losses at the gene ends were 4 bases for V and 3 bases for J; bases not matched to a gene: 12. Germline V lookup: CDR1 LGHDT, CDR2 YNNKEL (reference sequence). The CDR3 extends over 17 amino acids. CDR3 amino acids: CASSPSRDRSVKNIQYF. CDR3 in DNA: TGTGCCAGCAGCCCGTCCCGGGACAGATCCGTCAAAAACATTCAGTACTTC.

The J gene is TRBJ2-7, the V gene TRBV28, with TRBD2 identical over 10 bases. Losses at the gene ends were 5 bases for V and 5 bases for J; bases not matched to a gene: 12. Germline assignment: CDR1 MDHEN and CDR2 SYDVKM. The CDR3 runs to 16 residues. The CDR3 DNA sequence: TGTGCCAGCAGTGGGAGTAGCGGGAGGCACGACGACGAGCAGTACTTC. This sequence encodes CASSGSSGRHDDEQYF.

V and J are TRBV5-1 and TRBJ1-2, with D uncertain. In germline, CDR1 is SGHRS, CDR2 YFSETQ. Trimming took off 0 bases at V and 8 bases at J, with 17 bases between the two ends. The CDR3 covers 15 residues. The CDR3 DNA follows: TGCGCCAGCAGCTTGGGGGTCTCGGGTTCCGACGGCTACACCTTC. It is translated as CASSLGVSGSDGYTF.